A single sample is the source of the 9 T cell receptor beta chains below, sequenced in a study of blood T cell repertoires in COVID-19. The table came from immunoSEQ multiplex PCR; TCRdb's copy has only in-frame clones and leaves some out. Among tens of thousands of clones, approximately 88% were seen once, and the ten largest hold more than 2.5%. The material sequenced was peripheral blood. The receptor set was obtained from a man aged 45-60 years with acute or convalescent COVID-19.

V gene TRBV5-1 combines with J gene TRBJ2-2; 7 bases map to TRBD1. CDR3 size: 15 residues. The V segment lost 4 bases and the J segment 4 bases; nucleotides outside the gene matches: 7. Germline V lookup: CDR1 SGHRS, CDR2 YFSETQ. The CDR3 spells CASSPGTDGTGELFF. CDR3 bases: TGCGCCAGCAGCCCCGGGACAGATGGCACCGGGGAGCTGTTTTTT.

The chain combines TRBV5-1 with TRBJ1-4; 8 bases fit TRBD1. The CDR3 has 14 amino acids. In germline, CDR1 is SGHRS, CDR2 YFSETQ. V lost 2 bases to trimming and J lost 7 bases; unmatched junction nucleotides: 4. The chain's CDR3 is CASSFWGTGEKLFF. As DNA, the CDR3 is TGCGCCAGCAGCTTTTGGGGGACAGGTGAAAAACTGTTTTTT.

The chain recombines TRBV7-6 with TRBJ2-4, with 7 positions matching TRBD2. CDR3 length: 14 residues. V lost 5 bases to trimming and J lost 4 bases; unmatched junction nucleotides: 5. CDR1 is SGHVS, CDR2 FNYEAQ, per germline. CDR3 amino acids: CASSPGLGKNIQYF. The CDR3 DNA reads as TGTGCCAGCAGCCCCGGACTAGGGAAAAACATTCAGTACTTC.

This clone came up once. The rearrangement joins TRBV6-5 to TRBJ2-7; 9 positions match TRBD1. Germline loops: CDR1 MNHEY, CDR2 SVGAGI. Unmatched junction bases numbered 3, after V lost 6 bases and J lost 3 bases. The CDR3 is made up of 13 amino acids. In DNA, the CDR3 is TGTGCCAGCAGAGACAGGGGGGTCTACGAGCAGTACTTC. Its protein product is CASRDRGVYEQYF.

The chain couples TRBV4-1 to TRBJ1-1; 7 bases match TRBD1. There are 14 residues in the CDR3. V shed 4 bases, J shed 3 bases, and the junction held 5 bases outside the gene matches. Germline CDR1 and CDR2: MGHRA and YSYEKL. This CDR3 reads CASSPGQLYTEAFF. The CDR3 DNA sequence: TGCGCCAGCAGCCCGGGACAGTTATACACTGAAGCTTTCTTT.

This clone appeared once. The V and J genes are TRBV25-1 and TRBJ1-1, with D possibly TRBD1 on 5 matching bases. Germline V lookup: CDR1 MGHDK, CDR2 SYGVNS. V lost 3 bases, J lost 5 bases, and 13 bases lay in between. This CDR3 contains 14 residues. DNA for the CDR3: TGTGCCAGCAGTGATTCGCAGGGAAGGACTGAAGCTTTCTTT. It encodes CASSDSQGRTEAFF. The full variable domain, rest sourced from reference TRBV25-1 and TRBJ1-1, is EADIYQTPRYLVIGTGKKITLECSQTMGHDKMYWYQQDPGMELHLIHYSYGVNSTEKGDLSSESTVSRIRTEHFPLTLESARPSHTSQYLCASSDSQGRTEAFFGQGTRLTVV.

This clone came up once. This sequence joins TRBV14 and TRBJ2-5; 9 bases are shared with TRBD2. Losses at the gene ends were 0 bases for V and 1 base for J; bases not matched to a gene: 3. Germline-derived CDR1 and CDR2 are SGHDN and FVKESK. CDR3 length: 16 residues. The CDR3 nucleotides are TGTGCCAGCAGCCAAGATCTACTAGCGGGCCAAGAGACCCAGTACTTC. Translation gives CASSQDLLAGQETQYF.

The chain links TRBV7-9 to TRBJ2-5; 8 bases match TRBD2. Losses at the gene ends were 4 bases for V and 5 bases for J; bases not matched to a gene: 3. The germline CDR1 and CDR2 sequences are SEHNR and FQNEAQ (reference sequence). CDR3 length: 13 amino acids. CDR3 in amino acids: CASSSGGAETQYF. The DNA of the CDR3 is TGTGCCAGCAGCTCCGGGGGGGCTGAGACCCAGTACTTC.

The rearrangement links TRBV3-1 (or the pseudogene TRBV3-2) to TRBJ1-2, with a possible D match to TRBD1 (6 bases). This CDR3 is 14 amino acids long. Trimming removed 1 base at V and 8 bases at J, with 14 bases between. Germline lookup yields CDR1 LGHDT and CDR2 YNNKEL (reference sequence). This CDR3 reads CASSQGTEVGGYTF. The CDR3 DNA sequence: TGTGCCAGCAGCCAAGGGACAGAAGTAGGGGGCTACACCTTC.